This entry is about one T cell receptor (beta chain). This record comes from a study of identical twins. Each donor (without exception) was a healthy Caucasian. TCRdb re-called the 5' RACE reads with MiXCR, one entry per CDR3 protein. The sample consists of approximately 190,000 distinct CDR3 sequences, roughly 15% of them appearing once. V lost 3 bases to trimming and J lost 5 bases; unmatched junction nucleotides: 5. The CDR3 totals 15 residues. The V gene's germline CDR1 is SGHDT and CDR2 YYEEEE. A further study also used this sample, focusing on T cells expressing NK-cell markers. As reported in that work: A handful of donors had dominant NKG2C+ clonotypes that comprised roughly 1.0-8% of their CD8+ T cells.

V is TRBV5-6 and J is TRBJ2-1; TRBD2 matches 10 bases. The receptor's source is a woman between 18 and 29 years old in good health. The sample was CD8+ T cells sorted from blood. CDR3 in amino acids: CASSWWTSGHNEQFF. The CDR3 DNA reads TGTGCCAGCAGCTGGTGGACTAGCGGACACAATGAGCAGTTCTTC. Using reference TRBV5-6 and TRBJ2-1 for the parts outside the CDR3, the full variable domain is DAGVTQSPTHLIKTRGQQVTLRCSPKSGHDTVSWYQQALGQGPQFIFQYYEEEERQRGNFPDRFSGHQFPNYSSELNVNALLLGDSALYLCASSWWTSGHNEQFFGPGTRLTVL.